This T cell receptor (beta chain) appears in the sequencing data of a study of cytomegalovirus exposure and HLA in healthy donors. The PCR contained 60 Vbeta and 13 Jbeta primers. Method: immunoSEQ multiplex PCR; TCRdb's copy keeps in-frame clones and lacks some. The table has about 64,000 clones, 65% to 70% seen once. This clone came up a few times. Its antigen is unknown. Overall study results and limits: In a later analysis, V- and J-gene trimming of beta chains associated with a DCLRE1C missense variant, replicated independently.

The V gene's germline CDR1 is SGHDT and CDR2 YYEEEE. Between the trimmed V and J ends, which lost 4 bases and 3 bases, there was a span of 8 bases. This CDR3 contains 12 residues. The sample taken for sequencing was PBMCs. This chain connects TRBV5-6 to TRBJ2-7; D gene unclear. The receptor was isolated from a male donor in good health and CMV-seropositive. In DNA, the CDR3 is TGTGCCAGCAGCCTAAACAGCTACGAGCAGTACTTC. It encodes CASSLNSYEQYF.